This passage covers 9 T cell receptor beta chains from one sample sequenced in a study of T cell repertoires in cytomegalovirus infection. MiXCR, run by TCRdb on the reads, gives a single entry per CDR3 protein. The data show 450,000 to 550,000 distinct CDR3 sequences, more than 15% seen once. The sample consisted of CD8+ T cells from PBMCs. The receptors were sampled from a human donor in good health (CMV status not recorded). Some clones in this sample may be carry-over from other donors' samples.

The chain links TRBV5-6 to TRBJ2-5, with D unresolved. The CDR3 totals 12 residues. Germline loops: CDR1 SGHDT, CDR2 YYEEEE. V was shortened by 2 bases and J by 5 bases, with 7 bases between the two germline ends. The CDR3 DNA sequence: TGTGCCAGCAGCTTTGTCGAGGAGACCCAGTACTTC. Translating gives CASSFVEETQYF.

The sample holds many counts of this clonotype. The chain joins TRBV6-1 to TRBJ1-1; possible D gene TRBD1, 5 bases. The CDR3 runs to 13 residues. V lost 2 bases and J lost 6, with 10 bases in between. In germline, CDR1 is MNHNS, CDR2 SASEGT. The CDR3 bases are TGTGCCAGCAGTGAACAGGGATGGGCTGAAGCTTTCTTT. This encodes CASSEQGWAEAFF.

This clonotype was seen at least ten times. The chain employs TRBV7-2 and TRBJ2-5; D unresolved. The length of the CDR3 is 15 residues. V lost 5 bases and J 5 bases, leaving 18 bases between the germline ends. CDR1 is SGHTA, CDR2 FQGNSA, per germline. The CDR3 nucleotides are TGTGCCAGCAGCCCTCCGGGCCCCCTCAAGGAGACCCAGTACTTC. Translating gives CASSPPGPLKETQYF.

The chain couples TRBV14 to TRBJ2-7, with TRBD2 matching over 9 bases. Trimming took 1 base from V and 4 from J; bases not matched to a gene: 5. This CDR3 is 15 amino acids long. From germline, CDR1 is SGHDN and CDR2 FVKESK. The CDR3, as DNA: TGTGCCAGCAGCCAAGGACTAGCGGAACAGTACGAGCAGTACTTC. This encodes CASSQGLAEQYEQYF.

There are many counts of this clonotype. This CDR3 is CAISSKSSGNTIYF. For the CDR3, the DNA is TGTGCCATCAGCTCCAAGAGCTCTGGAAACACCATATATTTT. This chain uses TRBV10-3 with TRBJ1-3; the D is unclear. Germline CDR1 is ENHRY and CDR2 is SYGVKD. This CDR3 contains 14 residues. V gave up 6 bases and J gave up 0 bases, with 9 bases separating them.

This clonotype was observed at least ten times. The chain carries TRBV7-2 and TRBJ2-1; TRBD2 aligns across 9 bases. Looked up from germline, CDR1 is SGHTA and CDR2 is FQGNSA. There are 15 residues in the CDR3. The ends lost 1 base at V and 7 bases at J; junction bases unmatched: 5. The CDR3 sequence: CASSLEPSGNNEQFF. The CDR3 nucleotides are TGTGCCAGCAGCTTAGAGCCTAGCGGGAATAATGAGCAGTTCTTC.

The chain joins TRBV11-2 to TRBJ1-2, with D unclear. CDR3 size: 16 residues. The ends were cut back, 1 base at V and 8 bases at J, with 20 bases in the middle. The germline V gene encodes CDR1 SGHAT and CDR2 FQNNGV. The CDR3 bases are TGTGCCAGCAGCTTAGGAATCACACGACGGGCCCCGGGCTACACCTTC. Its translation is CASSLGITRRAPGYTF. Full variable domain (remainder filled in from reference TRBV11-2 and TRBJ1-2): EAGVAQSPRYKIIEKRQSVAFWCNPISGHATLYWYQQILGQGPKLLIQFQNNGVVDDSQLPKDRFSAERLKGVDSTLKIQPAKLEDSAVYLCASSLGITRRAPGYTFGSGTRLTVV.

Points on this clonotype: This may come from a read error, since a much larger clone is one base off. This CDR3 is CASRMEAGSGANVLTF. The DNA of the CDR3 is TGCGCCAGCAGAATGGAAGCCGGCTCTGGGGCCAACGTCCTGACTTTC. The chain recombines TRBV10-2 with TRBJ2-6; D not certain. Germline CDR1 WSHSY, CDR2 SAAADI. V was cut by 6 bases and J by 0 bases, with 12 bases left in between. The CDR3 contains 16 residues.

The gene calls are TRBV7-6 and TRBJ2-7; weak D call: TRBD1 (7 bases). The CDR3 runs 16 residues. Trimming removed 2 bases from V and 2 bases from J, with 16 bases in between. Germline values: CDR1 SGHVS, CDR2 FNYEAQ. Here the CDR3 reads CASSLIGGGRTYEQYF. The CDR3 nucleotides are TGTGCCAGCAGCTTAATAGGAGGGGGCAGGACCTACGAGCAGTACTTC.